The 11 T cell receptor beta chains below were found in one sample sequenced in a study of cytomegalovirus exposure and HLA in healthy donors. Data came from immunoSEQ multiplex PCR; TCRdb stores just in-frame clones and leaves some out. Among 55,000 to 80,000 clones listed, around 95% were seen once. Sequencing was done on a sample of PBMCs. Source of these receptors: a man aged 18 to 29 in good health and CMV-seropositive.

The rearrangement joins TRBV7-2 to TRBJ1-3, with D possibly TRBD1 on 5 matching bases. CDR3 length: 16 amino acids. Per germline, CDR1 SGHTA and CDR2 FQGNSA. Trimming left V 8 bases short and J 0 bases short, with 17 bases between. DNA for the CDR3: TGTGCCAGCGGTAGATTTACAGGACACTCTGGAAACACCATATATTTT. This codes for CASGRFTGHSGNTIYF.

The rearrangement joins TRBV5-1 to TRBJ2-1; TRBD1 might be the D (5 bases). The length of the CDR3 is 16 residues. Trimming left V 4 bases short and J 2 bases short, with 16 bases between. The germline V gene encodes CDR1 SGHRS and CDR2 YFSETQ. CDR3: CASSDAGPTTYNEQFF. In nucleotides, the CDR3 is TGCGCCAGCAGCGACGCAGGGCCTACGACCTACAATGAGCAGTTCTTC.

This clone is a singleton in its sample. V is TRBV5-4 and J is TRBJ2-1; 7 bases align to TRBD2. Germline loops: CDR1 SGHNT, CDR2 YYREEE (reference sequence). This CDR3 region has 20 residues. The V and J ends lost 4 bases and 0 bases, in that order; junction bases with no gene match: 19. CDR3 residues: CASSGYGALASGSSYNEQFF. The CDR3 region has the DNA TGTGCCAGCAGCGGGTACGGGGCTTTGGCTAGCGGTAGCTCCTACAATGAGCAGTTCTTC.

The chain couples TRBV7-3 to TRBJ2-3; D may be TRBD2 (5 bases). V was pared by 1 base and J by 2 bases, with 10 bases between. The CDR3 length is 15 residues. Germline V gene lookup returns CDR1 SGHTA and CDR2 FQGTGA. This chain's CDR3 is CASSLKASTTDTQYF. The CDR3 DNA reads TGTGCCAGCAGCTTAAAGGCTAGCACCACAGATACGCAGTATTTT.

The chain links TRBV28 to TRBJ2-7; tentatively, D is TRBD2 (6 bases). Per the germline V gene, CDR1 is MDHEN and CDR2 is SYDVKM. The ends were cut back, 4 bases at V and 9 bases at J, with 19 bases in the middle. The CDR3 covers 14 residues. DNA of the CDR3: TGTGCCAGCAGTTCGAACCCCCGCACGGAGGGGCAGTACTTC. It encodes CASSSNPRTEGQYF.

The V call is TRBV6-5, the J call TRBJ2-7; 8 bases line up with TRBD2. Germline CDR1 MNHEY, CDR2 SVGAGI. V dropped 8 bases and J dropped 6; count of bases not matched to a gene: 6. The CDR3 has 12 amino acids. The CDR3 DNA is TGTGCCAGCGGGGTAGCGGGGCGCGAGCAGTACTTC. Its translation is CASGVAGREQYF.

J is TRBJ1-5 and V is TRBV18, with a possible D match to TRBD1 (6 bases). The V and J ends lost 8 bases and 4 bases respectively, with 15 bases between them. The CDR3 runs to 14 residues. The V gene's germline CDR1 is KGHSH and CDR2 LQKENI. DNA of the CDR3: TGTGCCAGCGCGGCAGGGGTGGGTAATCAGCCCCAGCATTTT. Translation: CASAAGVGNQPQHF.

The chain combines TRBV7-3 with TRBJ2-3, with 7 nucleotides matching TRBD1. The V and J ends lost 5 bases and 2 bases, in that order; junction bases with no gene match: 4. The CDR3 runs to 14 residues. Germline values: CDR1 SGHTA, CDR2 FQGTGA. The CDR3: CASSKDRTTDTQYF. The CDR3, as DNA: TGTGCCAGCAGCAAGGACAGGACCACAGATACGCAGTATTTT.

The chain has TRBV6-5 and TRBJ2-5; 9 bases fit TRBD2. Trimming cost V 7 bases and J 5 bases; bases outside gene matches: 11. The CDR3 loop spans 15 amino acids. CDR1 and CDR2 (germline): MNHEY, SVGAGI. CDR3 coding DNA: TGTGCCAGCAAACGGGATAGCGGGGGTTGGGAGACCCAGTACTTC. Translation: CASKRDSGGWETQYF.

This clone was recorded once. The chain couples TRBV7-6 to TRBJ2-5; possibly TRBD1 for D (12 bases). Germline CDR1 SGHVS, CDR2 FNYEAQ. CDR3 length: 22 amino acids. Trimming pared 3 bases from V and 5 bases from J, leaving 37 bases between. DNA of the CDR3: TGTGCCAGCAGCTTGGATCCGGGACAGGGGGCTCTAGCGGGAGGTCGGAGTGAGACCCAGTACTTC. Amino acid sequence: CASSLDPGQGALAGGRSETQYF.

V gene TRBV6-1 combines with J gene TRBJ1-1; no definite D call. CDR1 MNHNS and CDR2 SASEGT come from the germline V gene. The germline V and J ends were trimmed by 6 bases and 8 bases, with 16 bases remaining between them. This CDR3 contains 13 residues. The CDR3 reads CASSPTHREEAFF. The CDR3 coding sequence is TGTGCCAGCAGCCCGACTCATCGGGAGGAAGCTTTCTTT.